This T cell receptor beta chain was documented in a study of CD8+CD57+ T cells in acquired aplastic anemia. Study information: Sorted CD4+ and CD8+ cells yielded about 2.9 ug of DNA on average. Healthy donor CD4+ cell samples had a mean of approximately 11 million reads.

Points from the study as a whole: The same twenty-nine CD8+ CDR3 sequences occurred in patients and in controls. Significant differences in CD8+ Simpson's diversity were not observed between patients and controls.

This CDR3 region has 14 residues. The V and J ends lost 2 bases and 0 bases respectively, with 5 bases between them. The germline gives CDR1 MGHRA, CDR2 YSYEKL. To note about this clonotype: The antigen is not known.

Genomic DNA constituted the template upon which TCR beta VDJ and CDR3 profiling was performed. TCRdb recomputed calls from the reads with MiXCR, one row per CDR3 protein. The table has hundreds of thousands of distinct CDR3 sequences, 65% to 80% seen once. This receptor was taken from a human donor in good health, serving as a control. This sequence joins TRBV4-1 and TRBJ1-3; D gene ambiguous. The sequenced sample was sorted CD4+, CD8+, or CD8+CD57+ T cells (not recorded which) from PBMCs. The CDR3 DNA sequence: TGCGCCAGCAGCCAACTAACCTCTGGAAACACCATATATTTT. Translation gives CASSQLTSGNTIYF.